Listed here is a single TCR beta chain. Its antigen is not identified. The sample belongs to a study of OX40 agonist ivuxolimab in advanced cancers. Study information: The patients' treatment was ivuxolimab, an agonistic anti-OX40 (CD134) antibody. Overall study results and limits: The antigen specificity of the peripheral T cells (those that were expanded) was not determined. Low clonal expansion, among the lowest seen, marked partial responders at 0.1-3.0 mg/kg. Expanded clones were, on average, more numerous in CD8+ T cells than in CD4+.

Assay: immunoSEQ multiplex PCR; the TCRdb copy retains only in-frame clones and omits some. Of about 28,000 clones in the sample, around nine tenths were seen once. The CDR3 is 13 amino acids. CDR1 is MGHDK, CDR2 SYGVNS, per germline. V lost 6 bases and J lost 13, with 20 bases in between. The V and J genes are TRBV25-1 and TRBJ2-3; D is undetermined. The receptor was derived from an adult with an advanced solid tumor such as melanoma, head and neck, liver or kidney cancer. This specimen was CD4+ or CD8+ T cells sorted from blood, taken in a trial of the OX40 agonist ivuxolimab. This CDR3 is CASSDNFRAIEYF. The CDR3 DNA reads as TGTGCCAGCAGCGACAATTTCCGAGCTATCGAGTATTTT.